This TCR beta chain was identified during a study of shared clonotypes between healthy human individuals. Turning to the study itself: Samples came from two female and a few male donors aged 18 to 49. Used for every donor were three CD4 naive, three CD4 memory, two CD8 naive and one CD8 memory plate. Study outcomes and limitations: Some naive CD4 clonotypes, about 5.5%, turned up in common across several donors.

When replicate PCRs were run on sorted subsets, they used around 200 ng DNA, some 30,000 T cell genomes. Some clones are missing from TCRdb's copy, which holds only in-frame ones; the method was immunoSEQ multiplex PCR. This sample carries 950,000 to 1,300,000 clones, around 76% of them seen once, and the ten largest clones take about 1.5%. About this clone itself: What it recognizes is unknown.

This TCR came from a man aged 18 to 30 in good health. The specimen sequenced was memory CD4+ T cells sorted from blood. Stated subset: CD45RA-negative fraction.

The CDR3 sequence is CASSLLTGSYNEQFF. In nucleotides, the CDR3 is TGTGCCAGCAGCTTATTGACGGGTTCCTACAATGAGCAGTTCTTC. The chain carries TRBV7-2 and TRBJ2-1; D is undetermined. Per the germline V gene, CDR1 is SGHTA and CDR2 is FQGNSA. Deletions cut 2 bases from V and 1 base from J, with 9 bases between. The CDR3 contains 15 residues.